The 20 T cell receptor beta chains given below trace back to one sample, sequenced in a study of T cells in Graves' hyperthyroidism and ophthalmopathy. Amplification of TCR beta CDR3 regions was performed using RNA transcripts as template. The TCR CDR3 was amplified in a first-round RT-PCR using the HTBI primer set. TCRdb processed the multiplex PCR reads anew with MiXCR; each CDR3 protein has one entry. The sample consists of hundreds of thousands of distinct CDR3 sequences, about 15% of them appearing once. The sample consisted of blood. Source of these receptors: a woman younger than 45 with Graves' hyperthyroidism that later progressed to Graves' ophthalmopathy.

The V and J genes are TRBV4-1 and TRBJ2-1, with 8 positions matching TRBD1. The junction had 8 bases not matched to a gene; V was cut back by 10 bases and J by 9 bases. CDR1 is MGHRA, CDR2 YSYEKL, per germline. The length of the CDR3 is 12 residues. The CDR3 DNA follows: TGCGCCACAGGGGGCGCATCAGGTGAGCAGTTCTTC. It encodes CATGGASGEQFF.

This clonotype was seen many times. The chain recombines TRBV19 with TRBJ1-5; D unclear. The length of the CDR3 is 17 residues. V lost 5 bases and J 3 bases, leaving 20 bases between the germline ends. The germline CDR1 and CDR2 sequences are LNHDA and SQIVND (reference sequence). CDR3 residues: CASSQTLWGLYNQPQHF. The CDR3 DNA follows: TGTGCCAGTAGTCAAACCCTATGGGGTCTCTACAATCAGCCCCAGCATTTT.

This clonotype was counted a single time. V usage is TRBV20-1 and J usage is TRBJ1-4; D not certain. The CDR3 extends over 13 amino acids. V shed 6 bases and J shed 4 bases, with 12 bases lying between them. In germline, CDR1 is DFQATT, CDR2 SNEGSKA (reference sequence). The CDR3 DNA follows: TGCAGTGCCCCTGTGAACCTTAATGAAAAACTGTTTTTT. Protein product: CSAPVNLNEKLFF.

This chain joins TRBV27 and TRBJ2-7, with 7 nucleotides matching TRBD2. From germline, CDR1 is MNHEY and CDR2 SMNVEV (reference sequence). Trimming cost V 7 bases and J 1 base; bases outside gene matches: 13. The CDR3 is made up of 16 amino acids. This CDR3 reads CASTFSGLAASYEQYF. The CDR3 region has the DNA TGTGCCAGCACCTTTAGTGGGCTAGCGGCTTCCTACGAGCAGTACTTC.

Ten or more counts support this clonotype. The chain links TRBV10-3 to TRBJ2-3; D is perhaps TRBD2 (6 bases). This CDR3 has 15 amino acids. Trimming removed 6 bases at V and 2 bases at J, with 15 bases between. CDR1 and CDR2 (germline): ENHRY, SYGVKD. The CDR3 DNA reads TGTGCCATCAGGCGAAGTGGGGGACTCACAGATACGCAGTATTTT. Translated, it gives CAIRRSGGLTDTQYF.

This clonotype has at least ten counts. One junction end does not reproduce the germline sequence, and a read error may be involved. CDR3 region: CASSSDRGGSPLHF. DNA for the CDR3: TGTGCCAGCAGCTCGGACAGGGGAGGATCACCCCTCCACTTT. This chain connects TRBV5-1 to TRBJ1-6, with 9 bases lining up with TRBD1. The CDR3 loop spans 14 amino acids. Per germline, CDR1 SGHRS and CDR2 YFSETQ.

Comments on this clonotype: Here the CDR3 omits its conserved ending phenylalanine or tryptophan, so a read error is the likely source. This chain joins TRBV24-1 and TRBJ2-2; 7 bases are a match to TRBD2. CDR1 KGHDR and CDR2 SFDVKD come from the germline V gene. This CDR3 spans 16 amino acids. With V trimmed by 4 bases and J by 3 bases, 7 bases remained unmatched. This CDR3 is CATSDGSGRDTGELFL. The CDR3, as DNA: TGTGCCACCAGTGACGGTAGCGGGCGGGACACCGGGGAGCTGTTTCTT.

The V and J genes are TRBV19 and TRBJ2-1; no clear D gene. CDR1 and CDR2 from the germline V gene are LNHDA and SQIVND (reference sequence). This CDR3 has 13 residues. Trimming took off 2 bases at V and 8 bases at J, with 10 bases between the two ends. The CDR3: CASSIWQKYEQFF. CDR3 nucleotide sequence: TGTGCCAGTAGTATATGGCAAAAGTATGAGCAGTTCTTC.

Worth noting for this clonotype: This may come from a read error, since a much larger clone is one base off. V usage is TRBV6-1 and J usage is TRBJ2-1, with TRBD2 identical over 7 bases. Germline values: CDR1 MNHNS, CDR2 SASEGT. This CDR3 has 16 residues. Trimming removed 5 bases from V and 5 bases from J; junction bases left unmatched: 12. CDR3 in amino acids: CASSPQPLANHNEQFF. Here the CDR3 DNA reads TGTGCCAGCAGTCCCCAGCCACTAGCGAACCACAATGAGCAGTTCTTC.

In its sample, this clonotype was seen many times. This chain links TRBV20-1 with TRBJ2-5; D not resolved. Germline V CDR1 and CDR2: DFQATT, SNEGSKA (reference sequence). The CDR3 is 12 amino acids. Trimming took off 4 bases at V and 2 bases at J, with 8 bases between the two ends. The CDR3 sequence is CSAISAQETQYF. CDR3 bases: TGCAGTGCTATAAGCGCACAAGAGACCCAGTACTTC.

This sequence joins TRBV7-2 and TRBJ2-1; D is uncertain. Trimming took off 0 bases at V and 3 bases at J, with 12 bases between the two ends. The CDR3 consists of 16 residues. CDR1 is SGHTA, CDR2 FQGNSA, per germline. The CDR3 here is CASSLAASSVYNEQFF. The CDR3 nucleotides read TGTGCCAGCAGCTTAGCGGCTAGTTCTGTCTACAATGAGCAGTTCTTC.

This clonotype was recorded a few times. The rearrangement joins TRBV7-9 to TRBJ1-1; D is undetermined. Germline V CDR1 and CDR2: SEHNR, FQNEAQ (reference sequence). The length of the CDR3 is 15 residues. V lost 4 bases and J lost 0, with 12 bases in between. The chain's CDR3 is CASSSFHPVNTEAFF. The CDR3 DNA follows: TGTGCCAGCAGCTCCTTTCACCCCGTGAACACTGAAGCTTTCTTT.

Ten or more counts support this clonotype. In DNA, the CDR3 is TGTGCCAGCAGTGATTGGACTAGCGGGAACACCGGGGAGCTGTTTTTT. Protein: CASSDWTSGNTGELFF. The rearrangement joins TRBV6-1 to TRBJ2-2; 10 nucleotides line up with TRBD2. The V segment lost 3 bases and the J segment 1 base; nucleotides outside the gene matches: 2. The CDR3 is 16 amino acids. Germline V CDR1 and CDR2: MNHNS, SASEGT.

The rearrangement links TRBV3-1 to TRBJ2-3; 8 bases are a match to TRBD2. The CDR3 runs to 16 residues. CDR1 is LGHDT and CDR2 is YNNKEL in the germline V gene (reference sequence). V gave up 6 bases and J gave up 0 bases; unmatched junction bases: 8. The CDR3 here is CASSYRLAYSTDTQYF. The CDR3 DNA reads as TGTGCCAGCAGTTATCGACTAGCGTATAGCACAGATACGCAGTATTTT.

This clonotype was observed many times. The chain links TRBV28 to TRBJ2-1, with TRBD2 identical over 8 bases. The trim removed 4 bases at V and 5 bases at J, leaving 10 bases unmatched. In germline, CDR1 is MDHEN, CDR2 SYDVKM. This CDR3 spans 16 amino acids. DNA for the CDR3: TGTGCCAGCAGTTGGACTAGCAGTAAAGGGGACAATGAGCAGTTCTTC. It translates to CASSWTSSKGDNEQFF.

This rearrangement joins TRBV30 to TRBJ1-1, with 8 bases identical to TRBD1. There are 16 residues in the CDR3. Germline CDR1 is GTSNPN and CDR2 is SVGIG (reference sequence). With V trimmed by 4 bases and J by 10 bases, 20 bases remained unmatched. The CDR3 spells CAWKRTPQDRGRRAFF. The CDR3 region has the DNA TGTGCCTGGAAACGTACCCCCCAAGACAGGGGCCGGCGAGCTTTCTTT.

This clonotype showed up many times. The J gene is TRBJ2-7, the V gene TRBV11-2; D might be TRBD1 (6 bases). The V gene's germline CDR1 is SGHAT and CDR2 FQNNGV. The germline V and J ends were trimmed by 1 base and 3 bases, with 10 bases remaining between them. CDR3 length: 14 residues. The CDR3 sequence is CASSLGTVVYEQYF. The CDR3 DNA is TGTGCCAGCAGCTTAGGGACAGTAGTCTACGAGCAGTACTTC.

This clonotype was observed at least ten times. V and J are TRBV2 and TRBJ2-3; D is uncertain. This CDR3 comprises 15 residues. V dropped 11 bases and J dropped 0 bases, with 18 bases sitting between them. CDR1 and CDR2 (germline): SNHLY, FYNNEI. The CDR3, as DNA: TGTGCCCGCGACGCTAGGAAAGCTAGCACAGATACGCAGTATTTT. It translates to CARDARKASTDTQYF.

This clonotype was detected many times. The chain joins TRBV20-1 to TRBJ1-6; D possibly corresponds to TRBD1 (5 bases). Germline CDR1 reads DFQATT; CDR2 reads SNEGSKA (reference sequence). Trimming pared 3 bases from V and 7 bases from J, leaving 10 bases between. This CDR3 has 13 amino acids. Here the CDR3 reads CSARPGWNSPLHF. The CDR3, as DNA: TGCAGTGCTAGGCCAGGGTGGAATTCACCCCTCCACTTT.

The chain carries TRBV4-1 and TRBJ2-5; 7 bases are a match to TRBD2. V was clipped by 1 base and J by 2 bases; unmatched bases: 4. Germline loops: CDR1 MGHRA, CDR2 YSYEKL. The CDR3 runs to 15 residues. This CDR3 is CASSQGGGTQETQYF. CDR3 nucleotide sequence: TGCGCCAGCAGCCAAGGGGGGGGGACTCAAGAGACCCAGTACTTC.